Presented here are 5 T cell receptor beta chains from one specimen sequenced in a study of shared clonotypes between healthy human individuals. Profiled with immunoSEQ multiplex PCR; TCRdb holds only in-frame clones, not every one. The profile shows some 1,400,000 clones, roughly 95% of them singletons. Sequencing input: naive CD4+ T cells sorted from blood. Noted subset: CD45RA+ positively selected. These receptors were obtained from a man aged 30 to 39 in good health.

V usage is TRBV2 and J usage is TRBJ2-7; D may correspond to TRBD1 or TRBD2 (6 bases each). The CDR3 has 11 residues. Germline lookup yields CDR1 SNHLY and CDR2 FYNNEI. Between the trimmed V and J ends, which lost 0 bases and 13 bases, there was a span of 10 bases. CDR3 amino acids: CASSEAGGSYF. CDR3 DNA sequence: TGTGCCAGCAGTGAAGCGGGGGGCAGTTACTTC.

CDR3 residues: CASSDPSSPHRQATYEQYF. The CDR3 coding sequence is TGTGCCAGCAGTGACCCAAGTTCCCCACATAGACAGGCTACCTACGAGCAGTACTTC. The chain joins TRBV6-4 to TRBJ2-7; tentative D call: TRBD1 (6 bases). Between the trimmed V and J ends, which lost 2 bases and 2 bases, there was a span of 25 bases. Germline-derived CDR1 and CDR2 are MRHNA and SNTAGT. CDR3 length: 19 residues.

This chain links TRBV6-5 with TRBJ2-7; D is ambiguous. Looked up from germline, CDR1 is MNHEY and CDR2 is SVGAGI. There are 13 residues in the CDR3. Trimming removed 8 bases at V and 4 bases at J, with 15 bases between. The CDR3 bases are TGTGCCAGCCTAAGGATAACCGGTTACGAGCAGTACTTC. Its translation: CASLRITGYEQYF.

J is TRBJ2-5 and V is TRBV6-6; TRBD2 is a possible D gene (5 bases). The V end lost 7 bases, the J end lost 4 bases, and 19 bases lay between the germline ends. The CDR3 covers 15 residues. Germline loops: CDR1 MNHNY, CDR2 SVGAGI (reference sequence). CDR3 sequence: CASTLKGGLGETQYF. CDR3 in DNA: TGTGCCAGCACCCTTAAAGGAGGTCTCGGAGAGACCCAGTACTTC.

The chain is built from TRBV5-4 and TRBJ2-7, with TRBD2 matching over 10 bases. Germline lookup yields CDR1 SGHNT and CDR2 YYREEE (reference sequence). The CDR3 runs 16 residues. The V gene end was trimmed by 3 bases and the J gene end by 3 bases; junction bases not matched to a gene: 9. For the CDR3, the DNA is TGTGCCAGCAGCTATAGCGGGAGGAGCCTAATCTACGAGCAGTACTTC. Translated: CASSYSGRSLIYEQYF.